Listed below are T cell receptor beta chains from one sample, sequenced in a study of blood T cell repertoires in COVID-19. Profiled with immunoSEQ multiplex PCR; TCRdb holds only in-frame clones, not every one. Seen here are just over 150,000 clones, 70% to 85% observed once, and the top ten hold nearly 10%. Material for sequencing was peripheral blood. These receptors were collected from a woman in her 50s with acute or convalescent COVID-19. Each CDR3 is given with its conserved first and last residue. Each record gives: V gene, clone size, CDR3 protein. Not every row has a clone size; where given, it reads once, few, many or a size class.

v_gene: TRBV18; abundance: -; CDR3aa: CASSPGRDRYSGANVLTF
v_gene: TRBV4-2; abundance: many; CDR3aa: CASSQSVPGGLPGELFF
v_gene: TRBV7-2; abundance: -; CDR3aa: CASSLALGAGNTIYF
v_gene: TRBV6-5; abundance: -; CDR3aa: CASRRTMDTEAFF
v_gene: TRBV4-3; abundance: -; CDR3aa: CASSQAGHHNTGELFF
v_gene: TRBV7-2; abundance: -; CDR3aa: CASSLSRGGDTEAFF
v_gene: TRBV6-5; abundance: -; CDR3aa: CASGKGGFTEAFF
v_gene: TRBV13; abundance: -; CDR3aa: CASSLGQGDSPLHF
v_gene: TRBV4-1; abundance: -; CDR3aa: CASSPTGTGYEKLFF
v_gene: TRBV3-1/TRBV3-2; abundance: -; CDR3aa: CASSLSGNTEAFF
v_gene: TRBV27; abundance: -; CDR3aa: CASSLGLAEIYEQYF
v_gene: TRBV19; abundance: once; CDR3aa: CASSISDQPQHF
v_gene: TRBV28; abundance: -; CDR3aa: CASSPAGGYTGELFF
v_gene: TRBV7-2; abundance: -; CDR3aa: CASRGSGNQPQHF
v_gene: TRBV16; abundance: -; CDR3aa: CASSLRVTNSPLHF
v_gene: TRBV6-1; abundance: -; CDR3aa: CASSEEGDRSYEQYF
v_gene: TRBV10-3; abundance: few; CDR3aa: CAISGQAPGTQYF
v_gene: TRBV19; abundance: -; CDR3aa: CASSTTGASAGQPQHF
v_gene: TRBV7-3; abundance: -; CDR3aa: CASSSESGASTDTQYF
v_gene: TRBV4-3; abundance: -; CDR3aa: CASSPLGGGANEQFF
v_gene: TRBV7-3; abundance: once; CDR3aa: CASSSRVSGANVLTF
v_gene: TRBV2; abundance: -; CDR3aa: CASNRGNQPQHF
v_gene: TRBV7-8; abundance: -; CDR3aa: CASSLGWLAGGNEQFF
v_gene: TRBV4-3; abundance: few; CDR3aa: CASSHSITGTDYGYTF
v_gene: TRBV19; abundance: -; CDR3aa: CATQQTGHPPTGQFF
v_gene: TRBV29-1; abundance: -; CDR3aa: CSVEGVGTDTQYF
v_gene: TRBV7-2; abundance: -; CDR3aa: CASSPGQGAGELFF
v_gene: TRBV7-3; abundance: -; CDR3aa: CASRLTTGTEAFF
v_gene: TRBV27; abundance: -; CDR3aa: CASGLPGQSYEQYF
v_gene: TRBV5-6; abundance: -; CDR3aa: CASSSAGAGGNTIYF
v_gene: TRBV28; abundance: -; CDR3aa: CASSSHSGAHNEKLFF
v_gene: TRBV11-2; abundance: -; CDR3aa: CASSGGWGSGELGEQYF
v_gene: TRBV4-3; abundance: -; CDR3aa: CASSQSQGVTEAFF
v_gene: TRBV19; abundance: -; CDR3aa: CASSGGGRNYGYTF
v_gene: TRBV7-2; abundance: -; CDR3aa: CASSLEDRAYGYTF
v_gene: TRBV19; abundance: -; CDR3aa: CASSITTFTDTQYF